A single sample gave rise to the 26 T cell receptor beta chains below, sequenced in a study of cytomegalovirus exposure and HLA in healthy donors. Libraries were prepared by immunoSEQ multiplex PCR; TCRdb keeps only in-frame clonotypes and omits some of them. The table lists 260,000 or so clones, approximately 90% of them singletons, with about 3% in the top ten. The sequencing input was PBMCs. These receptors originate from a man aged 18 to 30 in good health and CMV-seronegative.

This clone was counted once. The chain links TRBV5-4 to TRBJ2-7; unclear D gene. The CDR3 has 11 amino acids. Between the trimmed V and J ends, which lost 3 bases and 1 base, there was a span of 2 bases. Germline V gives CDR1 SGHNT, CDR2 YYREEE (reference sequence). The CDR3 coding sequence is TGTGCCAGCAGCTCGTCCTACGAGCAGTACTTC. Translation: CASSSSYEQYF. Drawing the rest from reference TRBV5-4 and TRBJ2-7, the complete variable domain is ETGVTQSPTHLIKTRGQQVTLRCSSQSGHNTVSWYQQALGQGPQFIFQYYREEENGRGNFPPRFSGLQFPNYSSELNVNALELDDSALYLCASSSSYEQYFGPGTRLTVT.

The chain joins TRBV5-4 to TRBJ2-1; D is undetermined. Germline V lookup: CDR1 SGHNT, CDR2 YYREEE (reference sequence). Trimming cost V 0 bases and J 6 bases, with 4 bases left between them. The CDR3 length is 12 residues. CDR3 protein: CASSLGGNEQFF. The CDR3, as DNA: TGTGCCAGCAGCTTGGGAGGCAATGAGCAGTTCTTC.

DNA for the CDR3: TGTGCCAGCAGTTTAAGGGGGCGCGACGAGCAGTACTTC. This gives the protein CASSLRGRDEQYF. The rearrangement joins TRBV27 to TRBJ2-7; 7 nucleotides agree with TRBD1. CDR3 length: 13 amino acids. V was pared by 2 bases and J by 5 bases, with 3 bases of the junction left unmatched. Germline CDR1 is MNHEY and CDR2 is SMNVEV (reference sequence).

This CDR3 reads CASRTAVRAFF. CDR3 DNA: TGTGCCAGCAGGACCGCGGTTCGGGCTTTCTTT. The chain joins TRBV6-5 to TRBJ1-1; D is undetermined. Germline CDR1 MNHEY, CDR2 SVGAGI. This CDR3 contains 11 residues. V lost 6 bases and J 11 bases, leaving 13 bases between the germline ends.

This clone was detected a few times. The J gene is TRBJ2-7, the V gene TRBV10-1, with D unclear. V lost 4 bases and J lost 3, with 4 bases in between. Germline V gene lookup returns CDR1 WNHNN and CDR2 SYGVQD (reference sequence). There are 11 residues in the CDR3. The DNA for the CDR3 is TGCGCCAGCAGTGCAGGCTACGAGCAGTACTTC. Its translation: CASSAGYEQYF.

The V and J genes are TRBV4-2 and TRBJ2-5, with TRBD1 matching over 10 bases. The CDR3 runs to 17 residues. Losses at the gene ends were 2 bases for V and 4 bases for J; bases not matched to a gene: 10. Germline loops: CDR1 LGHNA, CDR2 YNFKEQ. This CDR3 reads CASSQSRYDRGLETQYF. The CDR3 coding sequence is TGTGCCAGCAGCCAAAGTCGATACGACAGGGGGCTAGAGACCCAGTACTTC.

This rearrangement joins TRBV4-3 to TRBJ2-7; 9 bases line up with TRBD1. This CDR3 has 14 residues. The germline gives CDR1 LGHNA, CDR2 YSLEER. The V segment lost 3 bases and the J segment 7 bases; nucleotides outside the gene matches: 7. The chain's CDR3 is CASSHGDRAGEQYF. The CDR3 bases are TGCGCCAGCAGCCATGGGGACAGGGCGGGAGAGCAGTACTTC.

The chain recombines TRBV7-2 with TRBJ2-4; no reliable D call. V was trimmed by 5 bases and J by 8 bases, leaving 13 bases between them. Germline loops: CDR1 SGHTA, CDR2 FQGNSA. The CDR3 is 13 residues long. The DNA for the CDR3 is TGTGCCAGCAGCCAAGATTCGGTGGACATTCAGTACTTC. It specifies CASSQDSVDIQYF.

The V gene is TRBV5-1, the J gene TRBJ1-1, with a weak D call TRBD1 (6 bases). CDR3 length equals 12 residues. Deletions cut 4 bases from V and 10 bases from J, with 14 bases between. CDR1 is SGHRS, CDR2 YFSETQ, per germline. In DNA, the CDR3 is TGCGCCAGCAGCCCAGGGGAAAGTGTAGCTTTCTTT. As protein: CASSPGESVAFF.

This chain links TRBV10-3 with TRBJ2-1; the match to TRBD2 covers 11 bases. The germline gives CDR1 ENHRY, CDR2 SYGVKD. V dropped 9 bases and J dropped 7; count of bases not matched to a gene: 5. This CDR3 is built from 13 residues. The CDR3 DNA sequence: TGTGCCATTAGCGGGGGGGCTGATAATGAGCAGTTCTTC. Translated, it gives CAISGGADNEQFF.

The genes are TRBV10-3 and TRBJ1-5; a weak D match, TRBD1 (6 bases). The germline gives CDR1 ENHRY, CDR2 SYGVKD. V was shortened by 6 bases and J by 0 bases, with 6 bases between the two germline ends. CDR3 length: 13 amino acids. The CDR3 region has the DNA TGTGCCATCAGGGACAGTAGCAATCAGCCCCAGCATTTT. Translated: CAIRDSSNQPQHF.

CDR3 in amino acids: CASSLPGQGAHETQYF. CDR3 in DNA: TGTGCCAGCAGCTTGCCGGGACAGGGGGCGCATGAGACCCAGTACTTC. The chain uses TRBV5-4 and TRBJ2-5, with TRBD1 matching 12 bases. The V and J ends lost 1 base and 5 bases, in that order; junction bases with no gene match: 6. Germline V gene data show CDR1 as SGHNT and CDR2 as YYREEE (reference sequence). The CDR3 covers 16 residues. Based on the CDR3 plus reference TRBV5-4 and TRBJ2-5, the full variable domain is ETGVTQSPTHLIKTRGQQVTLRCSSQSGHNTVSWYQQALGQGPQFIFQYYREEENGRGNFPPRFSGLQFPNYSSELNVNALELDDSALYLCASSLPGQGAHETQYFGPGTRLLVL.

The chain combines TRBV10-3 with TRBJ2-4; D possibly corresponds to TRBD2 (5 bases). V was clipped by 11 bases and J by 0 bases, with 5 bases between them. Germline V gene lookup returns CDR1 ENHRY and CDR2 SYGVKD. The CDR3 loop spans 11 amino acids. Written as DNA, the CDR3 is TGTGCCCGGGGAGCCAAAAACATTCAGTACTTC. Amino acids: CARGAKNIQYF.

This clone was seen only once. This rearrangement joins TRBV29-1 to TRBJ2-5; TRBD1 matches at 8 bases. V lost 6 bases and J lost 4; bases outside the gene matches: 7. The CDR3 covers 13 residues. Germline CDR1 reads SQVTM; CDR2 reads ANQGSEA. CDR3 residues: CSVLLTGVETQYF. The DNA of the CDR3 is TGCAGCGTCCTTCTGACAGGGGTAGAGACCCAGTACTTC.

The chain uses TRBV5-1 and TRBJ2-7; 12 bases are shared with TRBD2. Germline-derived CDR1 and CDR2 are SGHRS and YFSETQ. The CDR3 loop spans 14 amino acids. J was trimmed by 7 bases and V by 4 bases; bases with no gene match: 6. CDR3: CASSLTSGSGEQYF. The DNA of the CDR3 is TGCGCCAGCAGCCTGACTAGCGGGAGTGGGGAGCAGTACTTC.

The V and J genes are TRBV10-3 and TRBJ2-5; 7 positions agree with TRBD2. Germline V gene lookup returns CDR1 ENHRY and CDR2 SYGVKD. The CDR3 covers 12 residues. Unmatched junction bases numbered 3, after V lost 8 bases and J lost 3 bases. The CDR3 here is CAIGAGEETQYF. CDR3 sequence (DNA): TGTGCCATCGGGGCGGGGGAAGAGACCCAGTACTTC.

The chain carries TRBV19 and TRBJ1-2; 7 nucleotides line up with TRBD1. V lost 11 bases, J lost 5 bases, and 14 bases stayed unmatched. Germline loops: CDR1 LNHDA, CDR2 SQIVND (reference sequence). The length of the CDR3 is 14 residues. The CDR3 loop is CAAKVDRAGYGYTF. CDR3 DNA: TGTGCCGCGAAAGTTGACAGGGCGGGATATGGCTACACCTTC. Complete variable domain (other parts from reference TRBV19 and TRBJ1-2): DGGITQSPKYLFRKEGQNVTLSCEQNLNHDAMYWYRQDPGQGLRLIYYSQIVNDFQKGDIAEGYSVSREKKESFPLTVTSAQKNPTAFYLCAAKVDRAGYGYTFGSGTRLTVV.

This chain joins TRBV6-5 and TRBJ2-1; 11 nucleotides align to TRBD2. The CDR3 loop spans 15 amino acids. J was trimmed by 4 bases and V by 6 bases; bases with no gene match: 5. The germline V gene encodes CDR1 MNHEY and CDR2 SVGAGI. CDR3 sequence: CASRFSGGGYNEQFF. In DNA, the CDR3 is TGTGCCAGCAGATTTAGCGGGGGGGGTTACAATGAGCAGTTCTTC.

The chain recombines TRBV6-5 with TRBJ2-7; 10 bases map to TRBD1. The CDR3 sequence is 15 residues long. V dropped 6 bases and J dropped 3; count of bases not matched to a gene: 8. The V gene's germline CDR1 is MNHEY and CDR2 SVGAGI. CDR3 protein: CASSYTGTGDYEQYF. CDR3 bases: TGTGCCAGCAGCTACACCGGGACAGGGGACTACGAGCAGTACTTC.

In DNA form, the CDR3 reads TGTGCCAGCAGCCAAGGAGGAGGGAGCACCTACGAGCAGTACTTC. It is translated as CASSQGGGSTYEQYF. The chain carries TRBV4-2 and TRBJ2-7, with TRBD2 as a possible D gene (6 bases). The CDR3 runs 15 residues. V was trimmed by 1 base and J by 2 bases, leaving 12 bases between them. The germline V gene has CDR1 LGHNA and CDR2 YNFKEQ.

This clone has more than one count but fewer than ten. The CDR3, as DNA: TGCGCCAGCAGCCAAGAGCCGGGACTAGCGGGGAATGGGGCCCAGTACTTC. Protein: CASSQEPGLAGNGAQYF. This rearrangement joins TRBV4-3 to TRBJ2-5; the match to TRBD2 covers 13 bases. Germline loops: CDR1 LGHNA, CDR2 YSLEER. V gave up 0 bases and J gave up 9 bases; unmatched junction bases: 10. This CDR3 is 17 amino acids long.

The V and J genes are TRBV2 and TRBJ2-1, with 7 bases lining up with TRBD1. V lost 2 bases, J lost 2 bases, and 3 bases stayed unmatched. CDR1 and CDR2 (germline): SNHLY, FYNNEI. The CDR3 spans 15 residues. In DNA form, the CDR3 reads TGTGCCAGCAGTGAAAACAGGGGCCCCTACAATGAGCAGTTCTTC. Translation: CASSENRGPYNEQFF.

This clone has more than one count but fewer than ten. This chain links TRBV11-2 with TRBJ2-1; D gene unclear. Deletions cut 0 bases from V and 9 bases from J, with 9 bases between. This CDR3 region has 13 residues. Germline V gene sequence: CDR1 SGHAT, CDR2 FQNNGV. CDR3 loop: CASSLDSTVEQFF. Here the CDR3 DNA reads TGTGCCAGCAGCTTAGATAGTACAGTTGAGCAGTTCTTC. Supplemented by reference TRBV11-2 and TRBJ2-1, the full variable domain reads EAGVAQSPRYKIIEKRQSVAFWCNPISGHATLYWYQQILGQGPKLLIQFQNNGVVDDSQLPKDRFSAERLKGVDSTLKIQPAKLEDSAVYLCASSLDSTVEQFFGPGTRLTVL.

The chain joins TRBV7-9 to TRBJ2-7, with TRBD1 matching over 7 bases. Unmatched junction bases numbered 12, after V lost 5 bases and J lost 2 bases. Germline V gives CDR1 SEHNR, CDR2 FQNEAQ (reference sequence). The CDR3 consists of 16 residues. In DNA, the CDR3 is TGTGCCAGCAGCCAACACCCAAGGGACAGCCCCTACGAGCAGTACTTC. Protein sequence: CASSQHPRDSPYEQYF.

The chain recombines TRBV19 with TRBJ1-5; D unresolved. Germline CDR1 is LNHDA and CDR2 is SQIVND (reference sequence). Deletions cut 8 bases from V and 4 bases from J, with 15 bases between. The CDR3 spans 14 residues. The CDR3 here is CASREVGINQPQHF. The CDR3, as DNA: TGTGCCAGTCGGGAAGTAGGGATAAATCAGCCCCAGCATTTT.

The chain combines TRBV27 with TRBJ2-2; TRBD2 agrees at 14 bases. V shed 5 bases, J shed 4 bases, and the junction held 9 bases outside the gene matches. Germline CDR1 MNHEY, CDR2 SMNVEV (reference sequence). This CDR3 is built from 18 residues. This CDR3 reads CASSIRLAGGPGTGELFF. The CDR3 DNA is TGTGCCAGCAGTATACGACTAGCGGGAGGGCCGGGCACCGGGGAGCTGTTTTTT.